These 4 T cell receptor beta chains originate from one sample sequenced in a study of T cells in women clearing cervical HPV infection. Generated by immunoSEQ multiplex PCR, the TCRdb table keeps only in-frame clones and is missing some. The table for this sample gives approximately 35,000 clones. Input material: blood buffy coat. Receptors were obtained from a woman aged 18-70 years with a cervical HPV16 infection that either progressed to CIN3+ or cleared (not recorded which).

A remark on this clone: The CDR3 end is not reached by the read, which stops 3 residues before it; the germline J gene fills it in. This rearrangement joins TRBV9 to TRBJ1-1; D gene ambiguous. Germline lookup yields CDR1 SGDLS and CDR2 YYNGEE. V was clipped by 0 bases and J by 5 bases, with 8 bases between them. The CDR3 is 13 residues long. The part of the CDR3 DNA that was read is TGTGCCAGCAGCGTAGGGGCGGGGACTGAA. Protein product: CASSVGAGTE. The whole CDR3 protein is CASSVGAGTEAFF.

The CDR3: CASSLRYQGRISPLHF. CDR3 DNA, as far as it was read: TGTGCCAGCAGCTTAAGGTATCAGGGGCGGATTTCACCC. The chain uses TRBV13 and TRBJ1-6, with D possibly matching TRBD1 (6 bases). The CDR3 goes on 3 residues after the read ends, and that part is filled in from the germline J gene. V gave up 2 bases and J gave up 9 bases, with 17 bases separating them. Germline V lookup: CDR1 PRHDT, CDR2 FYEKMQ (reference sequence). The CDR3 is 16 amino acids.

With respect to this clone: The observed sequence ends 3 residues before the CDR3 terminus, with the missing tail filled in from the germline J gene. V gene TRBV2 combines with J gene TRBJ2-6; a weak D match, TRBD1 (6 bases). Germline CDR1 is SNHLY and CDR2 is FYNNEI. The CDR3 has 15 residues. The V end lost 6 bases, the J end lost 1 base, and 10 bases lay between the germline ends. The CDR3 DNA, read in part, is TGTGCCAGCAGCCGAGGACAGTCTGGGGCCAACGTC. It encodes CASSRGQSGANV. Given in full, the CDR3 is CASSRGQSGANVLTF.

Regarding this clone: The CDR3 end is not reached by the read, which stops 3 residues before it; the germline J gene fills it in. The V call is TRBV4-2, the J call TRBJ1-1; D unclear. With 0 bases removed from V and 4 bases from J, the gap between germline ends came to 15 bases. This CDR3 has 16 amino acids. Germline CDR1 LGHNA, CDR2 YNFKEQ. CDR3 amino acids: CASSQEEGAGPTEAFF. The sequenced CDR3 bases are TGTGCCAGCAGCCAAGAAGAGGGCGCAGGCCCCACTGAA.